These T cell receptor beta chains were read from a single sample in a study of blood T cell repertoires in COVID-19. Measured with immunoSEQ multiplex PCR; TCRdb has only the in-frame clones, and not every one. This table holds roughly 32,000 clones, about 90% found once. The sample taken for sequencing was peripheral blood. The source of these receptors is an older man with active or convalescent COVID-19. CDR3s include the opening cysteine and the closing phenylalanine or tryptophan. Fields, in order: CDR3 length, clone size, J gene, D gene, V gene, CDR3 protein, CDR3 DNA. The D gene is left open where the match is weak. The listing skips clone size in some rows; elsewhere it reads once, few, many or a size class.

16 | once | TRBJ1-1 | TRBD1 | TRBV5-6 | CASSWGTGLLNTEAFF | TGTGCCAGCAGCTGGGGGACAGGGCTATTGAACACTGAAGCTTTCTTT
16 | NA | TRBJ2-7 | NA | TRBV9 | CASSVSSGRGFSEQYF | TGTGCCAGCAGCGTATCGTCGGGCAGGGGTTTTTCCGAGCAGTACTTC
11 | NA | TRBJ1-2 | NA | TRBV2 | CASSLYEGYTF | TGTGCCAGCAGTTTATACGAGGGCTACACCTTC
15 | NA | TRBJ1-4 | TRBD1 | TRBV5-1 | CASSSTGAPNEKLFF | TGCGCCAGCAGCTCGACAGGGGCCCCCAATGAAAAACTGTTTTTT
15 | NA | TRBJ2-3 | TRBD2 | TRBV20-1 | CSASFSGVRADTQYF | TGCAGTGCTAGTTTTAGCGGGGTCCGGGCAGATACGCAGTATTTT
16 | NA | TRBJ1-1 | NA | TRBV4-1 | CASSHFARSSNTEAFF | TGCGCCAGCAGCCATTTCGCGAGGAGTTCAAACACTGAAGCTTTCTTT
14 | NA | TRBJ1-2 | NA | TRBV2 | CASSEWGGVKGYTF | TGTGCCAGCAGTGAATGGGGCGGCGTAAAGGGCTACACCTTC
15 | once | TRBJ2-1 | TRBD2 | TRBV18 | CASSPPAGGPNEQFF | TGTGCCAGCTCACCACCAGCGGGAGGGCCAAATGAGCAGTTCTTC
14 | NA | TRBJ2-7 | NA | TRBV19 | CASSLTLRDYEQYF | TGTGCCAGTAGCTTGACCCTCCGGGATTACGAGCAGTACTTC
13 | NA | TRBJ1-1 | NA | TRBV6-5 | CASSYSRGPGAFF | TGTGCCAGCAGTTACTCGCGGGGGCCAGGAGCTTTCTTT
16 | NA | TRBJ2-5 | TRBD1 | TRBV6-2/TRBV6-3 | CASSPQRTGGASRGYF | TGTGCCAGCAGCCCACAAAGAACAGGGGGCGCATCCCGGGGGTACTTC
14 | NA | TRBJ2-3 | TRBD2 | TRBV2 | CASSDSGSADTQYF | TGTGCCAGCAGCGATAGCGGGAGTGCAGATACGCAGTATTTT
13 | NA | TRBJ1-5 | NA | TRBV7-6 | CASSPSPGQPQHF | TGTGCCAGCAGCCCTAGCCCGGGTCAGCCCCAGCATTTT
14 | NA | TRBJ2-7 | TRBD1 | TRBV5-5 | CASSWTGNSYEQYF | TGTGCCAGCAGCTGGACAGGGAATTCCTACGAGCAGTACTTC
14 | NA | TRBJ2-1 | TRBD2 | TRBV4-1 | CASSQGGSYNEQFF | TGCGCCAGCAGCCAAGGCGGGAGTTACAATGAGCAGTTCTTC
15 | NA | TRBJ1-1 | TRBD1 | TRBV5-6 | CASSPRQGMGTEAFF | TGTGCCAGCAGCCCTAGACAGGGGATGGGGACTGAAGCTTTCTTT
13 | once | TRBJ1-1 | NA | TRBV6-4 | CASSAGTNTEAFF | TGTGCCAGCAGTGCCGGGACAAACACTGAAGCTTTCTTT
17 | NA | TRBJ2-7 | TRBD2 | TRBV28 | CASLQGGAGRGFNEQYF | TGTGCCAGCCTTCAGGGAGGGGCCGGTAGGGGTTTTAACGAGCAGTACTTC
14 | NA | TRBJ2-3 | NA | TRBV9 | CASSVGSLPDTQYF | TGTGCCAGCAGCGTAGGCAGTCTCCCAGATACGCAGTATTTT
13 | NA | TRBJ1-2 | NA | TRBV6-6 | CASSYLGVRGYTF | TGTGCCAGCAGTTATTTGGGAGTTAGGGGCTACACCTTC
13 | NA | TRBJ1-4 | NA | TRBV7-3 | CASSSTPGEKLFF | TGTGCCAGCAGCTCCACACCGGGTGAAAAACTGTTTTTT
14 | NA | TRBJ1-2 | NA | TRBV5-6 | CASSLIGGDYGYTF | TGTGCCAGCAGCTTGATCGGAGGGGACTATGGCTACACCTTC
15 | NA | TRBJ2-5 | TRBD2 | TRBV24-1 | CATSDSTSGGETQYF | TGTGCCACCAGTGACTCGACTAGCGGGGGAGAGACCCAGTACTTC
15 | NA | TRBJ1-5 | NA | TRBV28 | CASTLRGKGDQPQHF | TGTGCCAGCACCCTGCGGGGAAAGGGCGATCAGCCCCAGCATTTT
15 | NA | TRBJ1-1 | NA | TRBV2 | CASSVGQGRNTEAFF | TGTGCCAGCAGTGTAGGTCAGGGCCGGAACACTGAAGCTTTCTTT
15 | NA | TRBJ2-3 | TRBD2 | TRBV5-1 | CASTERDREADTQYF | TGCGCCAGCACCGAACGGGACCGGGAGGCAGATACGCAGTATTTT
17 | NA | TRBJ2-3 | TRBD2 | TRBV10-3 | CAISESELAVSTDTQYF | TGTGCCATCAGTGAGTCTGAACTAGCGGTTAGCACAGATACGCAGTATTTT